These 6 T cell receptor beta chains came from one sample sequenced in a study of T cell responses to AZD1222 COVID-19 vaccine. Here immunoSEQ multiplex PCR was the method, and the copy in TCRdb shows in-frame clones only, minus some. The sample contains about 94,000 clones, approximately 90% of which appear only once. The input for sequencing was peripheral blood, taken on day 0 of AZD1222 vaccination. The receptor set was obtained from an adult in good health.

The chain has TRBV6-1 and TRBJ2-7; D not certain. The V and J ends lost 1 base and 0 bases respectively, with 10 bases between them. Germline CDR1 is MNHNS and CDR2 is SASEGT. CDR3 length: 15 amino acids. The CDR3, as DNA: TGTGCCAGCAGTGAAGTTAGGCTAAGCTCCTACGAGCAGTACTTC. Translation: CASSEVRLSSYEQYF.

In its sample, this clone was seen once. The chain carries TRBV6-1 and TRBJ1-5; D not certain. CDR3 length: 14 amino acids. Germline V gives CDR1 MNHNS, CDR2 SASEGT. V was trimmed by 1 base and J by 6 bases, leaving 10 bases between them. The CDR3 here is CASSEGGRGQPQHF. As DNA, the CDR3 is TGTGCCAGCAGTGAAGGCGGGCGAGGTCAGCCCCAGCATTTT.

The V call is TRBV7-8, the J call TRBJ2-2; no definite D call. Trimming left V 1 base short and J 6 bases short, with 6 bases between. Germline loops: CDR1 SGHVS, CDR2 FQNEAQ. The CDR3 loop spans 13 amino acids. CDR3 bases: TGTGCCAGCAGCTTAGGGGTGGCCGGGGAGCTGTTTTTT. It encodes CASSLGVAGELFF.

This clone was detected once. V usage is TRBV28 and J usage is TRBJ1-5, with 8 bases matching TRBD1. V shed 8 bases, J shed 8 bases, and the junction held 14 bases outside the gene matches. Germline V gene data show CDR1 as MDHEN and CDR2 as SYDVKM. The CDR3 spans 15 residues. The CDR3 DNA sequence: TGTGCCAGCCACTCGGGGCAGGGGGCCTTTGAGCCCCAGCATTTT. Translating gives CASHSGQGAFEPQHF.

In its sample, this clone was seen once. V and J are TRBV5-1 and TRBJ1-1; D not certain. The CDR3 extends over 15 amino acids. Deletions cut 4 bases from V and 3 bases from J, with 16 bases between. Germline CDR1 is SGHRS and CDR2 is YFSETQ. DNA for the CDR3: TGCGCCAGCAGCCTGCAGACGGCTGGGGACACTGAAGCTTTCTTT. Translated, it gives CASSLQTAGDTEAFF.

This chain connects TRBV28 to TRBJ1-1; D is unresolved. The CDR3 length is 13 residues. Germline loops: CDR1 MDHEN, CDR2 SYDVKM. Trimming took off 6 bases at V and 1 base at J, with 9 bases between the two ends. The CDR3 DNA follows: TGTGCCAGCAGGCCGGCAGCGAACACTGAAGCTTTCTTT. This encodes CASRPAANTEAFF.